This TCR beta chain was found in a study of blood T cells in healthy people across ages. Germline V gene lookup returns CDR1 SGDLS and CDR2 YYNGEE. Trimming removed 0 bases at V and 15 bases at J, with 19 bases between. This CDR3 has 14 amino acids. Together with a sample-barcoded 5' primer, a J-beta primer mix was included in a second PCR lasting about 7 to 11 cycles. TCRdb re-analysed the 5' RACE reads in MiXCR, keeping a single row per CDR3 protein. This table has under 750,000 distinct CDR3 sequences, around 48% appearing once. This chain joins TRBV9 and TRBJ2-4, with TRBD2 as a possible D gene (6 bases). Sequencing was performed on blood. This sequence originates from a man aged 80 or over in good health. The CDR3 coding sequence is TGTGCCAGCAGCGTAGCATCGCGGGACTCTGAATGGTACTTC. Its protein product is CASSVASRDSEWYF.